One sample yielded the 21 T cell receptor beta chains listed below, sequenced in a study of T cell repertoires in cytomegalovirus infection. TCRdb reprocessed the reads with MiXCR, giving one entry per CDR3 protein. The top ten clones hold under 3.5% of a sample with about 740,000 distinct CDR3 sequences, 35% of them seen once. The sample comprised PBMCs. The receptor set was obtained from a human donor in good health (CMV status not recorded). Some clones in this sample may be carry-over from other donors' samples.

This clonotype has only a few counts. V gene TRBV28 combines with J gene TRBJ1-5; 7 bases map to TRBD1. The CDR3 consists of 17 residues. Germline CDR1 and CDR2: MDHEN and SYDVKM. J was trimmed by 0 bases and V by 5 bases; bases with no gene match: 10. The DNA for the CDR3 is TGTGCCAGCAGTGCCCCCGGGACAGCTTATAGCAATCAGCCCCAGCATTTT. Translated: CASSAPGTAYSNQPQHF.

This clonotype appeared a few times. The rearrangement joins TRBV12-3 or TRBV12-4 to TRBJ2-3, with 10 bases that match TRBD1. The trim removed 5 bases at V and 4 bases at J, leaving 6 bases unmatched. The CDR3 is 15 residues long. CDR3 loop: CASSGGQGLADTQYF. The CDR3, as DNA: TGTGCCAGCAGTGGGGGACAGGGGTTGGCAGATACGCAGTATTTT.

This clonotype was counted many times. The chain is built from TRBV6-1 and TRBJ2-1; D not resolved. The CDR3 is made up of 15 amino acids. Trimming cost V 4 bases and J 7 bases, with 17 bases left between them. Germline V lookup: CDR1 MNHNS, CDR2 SASEGT. CDR3 in amino acids: CASSVWNSVLNEQFF. The CDR3 DNA is TGTGCCAGCAGTGTGTGGAACTCCGTTTTAAATGAGCAGTTCTTC.

This clonotype showed up just a few times. The rearrangement links TRBV28 to TRBJ2-7; 9 positions match TRBD1. The trim removed 5 bases at V and 8 bases at J, leaving 10 bases unmatched. The CDR3 is 14 amino acids. Germline V CDR1 and CDR2: MDHEN, SYDVKM. The CDR3, as DNA: TGTGCCAGCAGTAAGGGACAGGGTAATTTCCAGCAGTACTTC. As protein: CASSKGQGNFQQYF.

The V and J genes are TRBV18 and TRBJ1-1; perhaps TRBD1 as D (5 bases). V lost 3 bases and J 0 bases, leaving 11 bases between the germline ends. CDR1 and CDR2 (germline): KGHSH, LQKENI. The CDR3 covers 15 residues. The CDR3 nucleotides are TGTGCCAGCTCACCGACAGTAGAACTGAACACTGAAGCTTTCTTT. Encoded protein: CASSPTVELNTEAFF.

The chain joins TRBV4-1 to TRBJ1-1; unclear D gene. Germline CDR1 and CDR2: MGHRA and YSYEKL. V lost 0 bases and J 7 bases, leaving 21 bases between the germline ends. The CDR3 spans 17 residues. The CDR3 DNA reads TGCGCCAGCAGCCAAGATCCCCTACAGTCGGTTGTTTTTGAAGCTTTCTTT. It specifies CASSQDPLQSVVFEAFF.

With respect to this clonotype: One end of the junction does not line up with germline, which may come from a read error. The rearrangement links TRBV7-3 to TRBJ2-6; D uncertain. Germline loops: CDR1 SGHTA, CDR2 FQGTGA. The CDR3 extends over 17 amino acids. The CDR3 region has the DNA TGTTCCAGCAGCTTAATAACCCGTCGAGCTGGGGCCAACGTCCTGACTTTC. It codes for CSSSLITRRAGANVLTF.

As regards this clonotype: The limits of the CDR3 on the DNA are not certain, so only TCRdb's listed CDR3 is given. The V and J genes are TRBV28 and TRBJ1-5. The CDR3 extends over 12 residues, inclusive of both ends. The germline CDR1 and CDR2 sequences are MDHEN and SYDVKM. The CDR3 protein is CASSSVAAGIHF.

With respect to this clonotype: This may come from a read error, since a much larger clone is one base off. V usage is TRBV7-2 and J usage is TRBJ1-5; a weak D match, TRBD1 (6 bases). CDR3 length: 15 residues. CDR1 SGHTA and CDR2 FQGNSA come from the germline V gene. The CDR3, as DNA: TGTGACAGCAGTCCCAGGGGCTATAGCAATCAGCCCCAGCATTTT. Amino acid sequence: CDSSPRGYSNQPQHF.

J is TRBJ1-6 and V is TRBV28; no clear D gene. Trimming took 2 bases from V and 9 from J, leaving 8 bases between them. The length of the CDR3 is 13 residues. Germline CDR1 is MDHEN and CDR2 is SYDVKM. The CDR3 sequence is CASSLMKGSPLHF. The CDR3 DNA reads TGTGCCAGCAGTTTAATGAAAGGTTCACCCCTCCACTTT.

V usage is TRBV20-1 and J usage is TRBJ2-5, with 8 bases matching TRBD1. CDR1 and CDR2 from the germline V gene are DFQATT and SNEGSKA (reference sequence). J gave up 5 bases and V 4 bases, and 9 bases lay outside the gene matches. The CDR3 has 14 amino acids. The CDR3 nucleotides are TGCAGTGCTACCCGAGACAGGGGATGGGAGACCCAGTACTTC. This translates into CSATRDRGWETQYF.

This clonotype was counted many times. The chain has TRBV7-9 and TRBJ2-7; 7 bases are shared with TRBD1. V was clipped by 0 bases and J by 0 bases; unmatched bases: 8. CDR1 is SEHNR, CDR2 FQNEAQ, per germline (reference sequence). The CDR3 totals 17 residues. The DNA for the CDR3 is TGTGCCAGCAGCTTAGCCACAGGGGCCTCTCGCTCCTACGAGCAGTACTTC. It is translated as CASSLATGASRSYEQYF.

This clonotype was found a few times. The V gene is TRBV4-1, the J gene TRBJ2-7; a possible D gene is TRBD1 (6 bases). The CDR3 is 14 residues long. Looked up from germline, CDR1 is MGHRA and CDR2 is YSYEKL. The V and J ends lost 0 bases and 4 bases respectively, with 10 bases between them. The CDR3 spells CASSQDLQGYEQYF. The CDR3 nucleotides read TGCGCCAGCAGCCAAGATCTTCAGGGGTACGAGCAGTACTTC.

V is TRBV3-1 and J is TRBJ2-3; weak D call: TRBD1 (6 bases). Trimming took off 3 bases at V and 7 bases at J, with 8 bases between the two ends. This CDR3 spans 12 amino acids. The germline CDR1 and CDR2 sequences are LGHDT and YNNKEL (reference sequence). The CDR3 protein is CASSHQGYTQYF. In DNA form, the CDR3 reads TGTGCCAGCAGCCATCAGGGGTATACGCAGTATTTT.

V and J are TRBV10-3 and TRBJ2-5, with D hard to call. Trimming left V 0 bases short and J 3 bases short, with 11 bases between. In germline, CDR1 is ENHRY, CDR2 SYGVKD. This CDR3 is 15 amino acids long. In DNA, the CDR3 is TGTGCCATCAGTGAGTCCGGTGCAAGCGAAGAGACCCAGTACTTC. It encodes CAISESGASEETQYF.

This chain connects TRBV19 to TRBJ2-6; D remains ambiguous. V lost 2 bases, J lost 0 bases, and 5 bases lay in between. CDR3 length equals 15 residues. Looked up from germline, CDR1 is LNHDA and CDR2 is SQIVND (reference sequence). The CDR3 spells CASSIKTSGANVLTF. CDR3 nucleotide sequence: TGTGCCAGTAGTATAAAGACCTCTGGGGCCAACGTCCTGACTTTC.

In its sample, this clonotype was seen many times. The rearrangement links TRBV7-6 to TRBJ1-1; a possible D gene is TRBD1 (5 bases). Germline assignment: CDR1 SGHVS and CDR2 FNYEAQ. This CDR3 is 16 amino acids long. The V gene lost 1 base and the J gene lost 4 bases, with 16 bases spanning the gap. In DNA, the CDR3 is TGTGCCAGCAGCTTAGGTGGGGGACGGGGTGCCACTGAAGCTTTCTTT. This gives the protein CASSLGGGRGATEAFF.

V is TRBV10-3 and J is TRBJ1-6; 7 bases fit TRBD1. The CDR3 runs to 13 residues. Trimming removed 6 bases from V and 5 bases from J; junction bases left unmatched: 1. CDR1 is ENHRY, CDR2 SYGVKD, per germline. The CDR3 DNA is TGTGCCATCAGGACAGGGAATAATTCACCCCTCCACTTT. Encoded protein: CAIRTGNNSPLHF.

Many counts were recorded for this clonotype. The chain carries TRBV6-1 and TRBJ2-1; D is perhaps TRBD2 (6 bases). The CDR3 loop spans 13 amino acids. V lost 7 bases and J 10 bases, leaving 17 bases between the germline ends. Germline V lookup: CDR1 MNHNS, CDR2 SASEGT. The CDR3 region has the DNA TGTGCCAGCATAGGTTACGGGAGTGGCGAGCAGTTCTTC. Encoded protein: CASIGYGSGEQFF.

The chain joins TRBV7-2 to TRBJ1-1; 7 positions agree with TRBD1. Germline V lookup: CDR1 SGHTA, CDR2 FQGNSA. Trimming cost V 4 bases and J 4 bases; bases outside gene matches: 9. The CDR3 contains 15 residues. DNA of the CDR3: TGTGCCAGCAGCTCCAGACAGGGTAGGCGCACTGAAGCTTTCTTT. Its translation: CASSSRQGRRTEAFF.

This clonotype was observed many times. The chain links TRBV7-2 to TRBJ1-1, with no clear D. Germline CDR1 reads SGHTA; CDR2 reads FQGNSA. This CDR3 spans 14 amino acids. Trimming removed 6 bases at V and 0 bases at J, with 11 bases between. CDR3 sequence reads: CASSRRTLNTEAFF. Written as DNA, the CDR3 is TGTGCCAGCAGTCGCCGGACCCTGAACACTGAAGCTTTCTTT.